This T cell receptor beta chain stems from a study of control samples from healthy donors and cancer patients. Method: immunoSEQ multiplex PCR; TCRdb's copy keeps in-frame clones and lacks some. The table has 100,000 to 150,000 clones, roughly 87% seen once. CDR1 and CDR2 (germline): MGHRA, YSYEKL. Deletions cut 4 bases from V and 4 bases from J, with 11 bases between. This CDR3 contains 14 residues. The chain recombines TRBV4-1 with TRBJ1-5; no clear D gene. Sequences were obtained from blood. The sequence derives from a middle-aged man in good health. CDR3 sequence reads: CASSPVRQNQPQHF. CDR3 DNA sequence: TGCGCCAGCAGCCCAGTGAGGCAAAATCAGCCCCAGCATTTT.